Sequencing of this TCR beta chain was carried out in a study of tumor-infiltrating lymphocytes in primary liver carcinoma. In germline, CDR1 is SEHNR, CDR2 FQNEAQ (reference sequence). The CDR3 extends over 14 residues, inclusive of both ends. The researchers produced TCR beta cDNA from around 0.5 ug total RNA with a constant-region primer. Libraries covering TCR beta were generated through three nested multiplex PCR rounds (using a slightly modified ARM-PCR). The two initial PCR rounds, roughly 11 cycles each, used TRBV1-TRBV30 forward and C-beta reverse primers. Each CDR3 protein gets one entry after TCRdb re-called the multiplex PCR reads with MiXCR. The table lists approximately 110,000 distinct CDR3 sequences, 60% to 75% of them singletons. A note on this clonotype: Since the CDR3 does not end with the conserved phenylalanine or tryptophan, this likely comes from a read error. No DNA is shown, since the ends of the CDR3 on it are uncertain; the CDR3 is the one TCRdb lists.

Without any cell sorting, 20-30 mg of bulk tissue yielded co-extracted RNA and DNA. Source material: liver tumor tissue from sampling region 3. Subset indicated: tumor region T3, left-lateral pole. The receptor's source is a woman aged 60-75 years with primary liver carcinoma and hepatitis B virus infection. The gene calls are TRBV7-9 and TRBJ2-7. The CDR3 spells CASSLPEGPYEHYS.